Below are 2 T cell receptor beta chains sequenced from a single sample in a study of blood T cell repertoires in COVID-19. Clones were sequenced by immunoSEQ multiplex PCR, and TCRdb holds only the in-frame ones, with some missing. The sample consists of 200,000 to 250,000 clones, about 85% of them appearing once. Sequenced: PBMCs or T cells enriched from blood (not recorded which). The receptors shown here come from a man aged 25 to 40 who had recovered from COVID-19.

As concerns this clone: The junction and the germline gene differ at one end; a read error may be behind it. The genes are TRBV3-1 (or the pseudogene TRBV3-2) and TRBJ2-7; a weak D match, TRBD2 (6 bases). CDR3 size: 14 residues. From germline, CDR1 is LGHDT and CDR2 YNNKEL (reference sequence). CDR3 sequence reads: CASSQGGVGTGWRF. The CDR3 DNA sequence: TGTGCCAGCAGCCAAGGCGGGGTTGGTACAGGATGGCGATTC.

The gene calls are TRBV3-1 (or the pseudogene TRBV3-2) and TRBJ1-3; TRBD1 is a possible D gene (5 bases). V was clipped by 0 bases and J by 4 bases, with 7 bases between them. The CDR3 length is 14 residues. Germline lookup yields CDR1 LGHDT and CDR2 YNNKEL (reference sequence). CDR3 sequence: CASSQEGHGNTIYF. CDR3 bases: TGTGCCAGCAGCCAAGAGGGGCACGGAAACACCATATATTTT.